This T cell receptor (beta chain) is drawn from a study of beta chain features in type 1 diabetes. Study background: All of the samples together had around 110,000,000 sorted cells examined.

Germline V gene lookup returns CDR1 MDHEN and CDR2 SYDVKM. V gave up 4 bases and J gave up 2 bases, with 15 bases separating them. The CDR3 covers 16 residues. TCRB transcripts that were expressed got sequenced, as all of the isolated RNA had been reverse transcribed. Deep immunoSEQ sequencing covered naive, central memory and regulatory T cell samples. Sequenced by immunoSEQ multiplex PCR; TCRdb stores in-frame clones only, minus some. The sample has 860,000 or so clones; roughly a sixth are singletons. This TCR derives from a woman aged 18 to 35 in good health. The chain carries TRBV28 and TRBJ2-1; D unclear. Sequenced: naive CD4+ T cells from blood. CDR3 amino acids: CASSSVGSLAYNEQFF. The CDR3 DNA follows: TGTGCCAGCAGTTCGGTCGGCAGCTTAGCCTACAATGAGCAGTTCTTC.